This T cell receptor beta chain was identified in a study of blood T cell repertoires in COVID-19. Turning to the study itself: The samples span acute and convalescent COVID-19 from the United States, Italy and Spain.

This CDR3 spans 17 amino acids. The germline V and J ends were trimmed by 4 bases and 9 bases, with 22 bases remaining between them. Germline V CDR1 and CDR2: SGHTA, FQGNSA. As concerns this clone: Other DNA sequences of this sample code for an identical CDR3.

Original processing methods: Scientists estimated how many nucleated cells there were by amplifying reference gene primers. The assay was immunoSEQ multiplex PCR, and TCRdb's table has in-frame clones only and misses some. The V and J calls and clone size come from that table; D and trimming were worked out from the DNA. The sample holds about 310,000 clones, around 92% seen once. Allocation to cohorts depended on clinical history reported by the participants. All recovered Cohort 3 donors got two negative PCRs, got clearance, or saw symptom resolution. The receptor was derived from a woman in her twenties or thirties who had recovered from COVID-19. The chain recombines TRBV7-2 with TRBJ1-6, with D unclear. The material sequenced was PBMCs or T cells enriched from blood (not recorded which). The CDR3 DNA sequence: TGTGCCAGCAGCTCAACCTTAGCGCCATTAGAAGGTTCACCCCTCCACTTT. This gives the protein CASSSTLAPLEGSPLHF.